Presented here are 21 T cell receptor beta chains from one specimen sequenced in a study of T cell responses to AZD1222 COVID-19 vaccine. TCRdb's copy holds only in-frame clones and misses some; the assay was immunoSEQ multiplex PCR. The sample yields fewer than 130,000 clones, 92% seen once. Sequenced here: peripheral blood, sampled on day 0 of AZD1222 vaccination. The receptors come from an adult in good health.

CDR3 coding DNA: TGTGCCAGCAGCTTCGGCCCGGACTCTTCGTACGAGCAGTACTTC. Residues: CASSFGPDSSYEQYF. The chain has TRBV5-6 and TRBJ2-7; the D gene is possibly TRBD2 (5 bases). The CDR3 runs to 15 residues. The V gene's germline CDR1 is SGHDT and CDR2 YYEEEE. Trimming stripped 2 bases from V and 4 bases from J, with 16 bases between.

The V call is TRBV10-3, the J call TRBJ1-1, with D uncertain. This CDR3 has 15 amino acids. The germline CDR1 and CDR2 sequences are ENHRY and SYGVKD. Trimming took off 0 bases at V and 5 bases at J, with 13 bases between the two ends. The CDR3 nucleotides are TGTGCCATCAGTGAGTCGATTGAAGGGAAGACTGAAGCTTTCTTT. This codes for CAISESIEGKTEAFF.

In nucleotides, the CDR3 is TGTGCCAGCAGTTCCGGACAGTTTCTTACTTATAGCAATCAGCCCCAGCATTTT. It is translated as CASSSGQFLTYSNQPQHF. This chain joins TRBV6-2 or TRBV6-3 and TRBJ1-5, with D possibly matching TRBD1 (6 bases). Germline V gene lookup returns CDR1 MNHEY and CDR2 SVGEGT. V lost 4 bases, J lost 0 bases, and 19 bases lay in between. This CDR3 spans 18 amino acids.

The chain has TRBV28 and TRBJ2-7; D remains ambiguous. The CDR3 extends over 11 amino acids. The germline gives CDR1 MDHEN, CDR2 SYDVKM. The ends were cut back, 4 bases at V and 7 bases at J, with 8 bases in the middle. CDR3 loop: CASSSELEQYF. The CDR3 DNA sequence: TGTGCCAGCAGTTCCGAGTTGGAGCAGTACTTC.

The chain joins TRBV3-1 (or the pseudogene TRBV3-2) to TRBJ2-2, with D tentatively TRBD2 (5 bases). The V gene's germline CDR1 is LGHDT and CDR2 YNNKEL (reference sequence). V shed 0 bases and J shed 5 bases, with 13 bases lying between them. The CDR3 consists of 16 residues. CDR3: CASSQDRGWSTGELFF. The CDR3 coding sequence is TGTGCCAGCAGCCAAGATCGAGGGTGGTCGACCGGGGAGCTGTTTTTT.

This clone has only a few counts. As DNA, the CDR3 is TGTGCCAGCAGCTTAGGGGCGGCAACTAATGAAAAACTGTTTTTT. Translated, it gives CASSLGAATNEKLFF. The chain links TRBV7-2 to TRBJ1-4; D gene uncertain. From germline, CDR1 is SGHTA and CDR2 FQGNSA. V shed 1 base and J shed 0 bases, with 6 bases lying between them. CDR3 length: 15 amino acids.

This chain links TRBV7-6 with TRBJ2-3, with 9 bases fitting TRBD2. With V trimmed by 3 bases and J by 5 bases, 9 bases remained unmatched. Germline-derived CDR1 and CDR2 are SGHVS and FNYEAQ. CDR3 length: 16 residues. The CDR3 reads CASSFFLAGGLDTQYF. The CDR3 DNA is TGTGCCAGCAGCTTTTTTCTGGCGGGAGGGTTAGATACGCAGTATTTT.

The DNA for the CDR3 is TGCGCCAGCAGCCAAGATTGGGAGTCGCAGTATTTT. Translated: CASSQDWESQYF. The rearrangement uses TRBV4-1 and TRBJ2-3, with D perhaps matching TRBD2 (5 bases). The V gene's germline CDR1 is MGHRA and CDR2 YSYEKL. CDR3 length: 12 residues. V shed 0 bases and J shed 10 bases, with 8 bases lying between them.

CDR3 residues: CASSLRAATNEKLFF. The CDR3 nucleotides read TGTGCCAGCAGTTTAAGGGCAGCAACTAATGAAAAACTGTTTTTT. The chain couples TRBV27 to TRBJ1-4; D not resolved. The length of the CDR3 is 15 residues. Germline-derived CDR1 and CDR2 are MNHEY and SMNVEV (reference sequence). Trimming left V 2 bases short and J 0 bases short, with 7 bases between.

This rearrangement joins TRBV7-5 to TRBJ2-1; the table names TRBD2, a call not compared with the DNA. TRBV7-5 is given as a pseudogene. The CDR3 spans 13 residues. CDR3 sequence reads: CARSPRSPYEQFF. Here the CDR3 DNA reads TGTGCCAGAAGCCCCCGGTCCCCCTATGAGCAGTTCTTC.

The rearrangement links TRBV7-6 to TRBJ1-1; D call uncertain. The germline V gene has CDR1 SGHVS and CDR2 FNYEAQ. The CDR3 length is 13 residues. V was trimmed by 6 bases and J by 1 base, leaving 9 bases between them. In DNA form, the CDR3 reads TGTGCCAGCAGTCCAAACCCGAACACTGAAGCTTTCTTT. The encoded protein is CASSPNPNTEAFF. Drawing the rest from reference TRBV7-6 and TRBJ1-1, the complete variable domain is GAGVSQSPRYKVTKRGQDVALRCDPISGHVSLYWYRQALGQGPEFLTYFNYEAQQDKSGLPNDRFSAERPEGSISTLTIQRTEQRDSAMYRCASSPNPNTEAFFGQGTRLTVV.

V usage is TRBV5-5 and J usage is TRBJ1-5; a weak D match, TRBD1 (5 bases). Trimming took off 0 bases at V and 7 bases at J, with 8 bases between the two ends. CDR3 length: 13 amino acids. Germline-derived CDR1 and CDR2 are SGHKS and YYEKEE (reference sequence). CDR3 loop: CASSLAGTQPQHF. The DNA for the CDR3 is TGTGCCAGCAGCTTGGCAGGGACCCAGCCCCAGCATTTT. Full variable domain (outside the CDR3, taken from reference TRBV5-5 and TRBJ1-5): DAGVTQSPTHLIKTRGQQVTLRCSPISGHKSVSWYQQVLGQGPQFIFQYYEKEERGRGNFPDRFSARQFPNYSSELNVNALLLGDSALYLCASSLAGTQPQHFGDGTRLSIL.

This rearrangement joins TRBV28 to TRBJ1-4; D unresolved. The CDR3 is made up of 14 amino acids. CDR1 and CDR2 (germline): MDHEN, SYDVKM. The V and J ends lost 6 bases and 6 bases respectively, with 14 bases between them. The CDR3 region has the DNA TGTGCCAGCAGACCACAGCGAGGACATGAAAAACTGTTTTTT. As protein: CASRPQRGHEKLFF.

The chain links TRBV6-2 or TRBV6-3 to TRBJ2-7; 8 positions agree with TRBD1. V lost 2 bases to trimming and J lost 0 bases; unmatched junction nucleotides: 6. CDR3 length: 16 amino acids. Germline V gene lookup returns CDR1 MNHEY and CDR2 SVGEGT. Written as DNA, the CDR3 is TGTGCCAGCAGTTACGTGAGTGGACAGGGCTCCTACGAGCAGTACTTC. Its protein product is CASSYVSGQGSYEQYF.

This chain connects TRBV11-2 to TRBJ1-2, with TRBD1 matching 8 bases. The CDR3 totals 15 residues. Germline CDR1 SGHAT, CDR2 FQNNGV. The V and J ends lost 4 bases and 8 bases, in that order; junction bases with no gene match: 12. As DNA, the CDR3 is TGTGCCAGCAGCTCTAACCGGGACAGGACCGGAGGCTACACCTTC. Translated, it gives CASSSNRDRTGGYTF.

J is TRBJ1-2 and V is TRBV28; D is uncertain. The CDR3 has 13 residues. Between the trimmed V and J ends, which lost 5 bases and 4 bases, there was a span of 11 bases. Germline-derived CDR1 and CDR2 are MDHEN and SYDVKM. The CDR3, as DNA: TGTGCCAGCAGTCCCCGACGAAGCTATGGCTACACCTTC. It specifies CASSPRRSYGYTF.

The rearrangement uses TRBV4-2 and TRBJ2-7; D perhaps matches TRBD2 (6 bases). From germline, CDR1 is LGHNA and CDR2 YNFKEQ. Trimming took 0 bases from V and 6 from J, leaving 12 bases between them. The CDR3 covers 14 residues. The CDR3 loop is CASSQDLGGGEQYF. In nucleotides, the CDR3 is TGTGCCAGCAGCCAAGATTTGGGAGGTGGCGAGCAGTACTTC.

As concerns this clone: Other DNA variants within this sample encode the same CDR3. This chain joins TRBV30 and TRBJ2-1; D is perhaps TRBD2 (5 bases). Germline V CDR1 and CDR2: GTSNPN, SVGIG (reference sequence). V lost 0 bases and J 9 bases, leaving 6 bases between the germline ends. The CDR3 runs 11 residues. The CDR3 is CAWSVGGEQFF. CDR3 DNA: TGTGCCTGGAGTGTTGGAGGTGAGCAGTTCTTC.

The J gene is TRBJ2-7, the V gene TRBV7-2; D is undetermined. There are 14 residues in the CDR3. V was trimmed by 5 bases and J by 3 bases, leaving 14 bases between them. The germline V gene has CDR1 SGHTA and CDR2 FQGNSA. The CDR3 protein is CASSPQRNGYEQYF. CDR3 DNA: TGTGCCAGCAGCCCTCAACGGAACGGCTACGAGCAGTACTTC.

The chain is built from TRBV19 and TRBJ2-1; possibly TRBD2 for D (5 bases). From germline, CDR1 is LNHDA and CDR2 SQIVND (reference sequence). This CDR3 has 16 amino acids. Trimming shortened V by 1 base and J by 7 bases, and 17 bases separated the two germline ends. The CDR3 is CASSIGGPPRDNEQFF. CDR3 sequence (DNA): TGTGCCAGTAGTATAGGAGGGCCCCCCCGGGATAATGAGCAGTTCTTC.

CDR3 nucleotides: TGTGCCAGTAGTATCTGGGACAGGGGGCAAGGCTACACCTTC. This translates into CASSIWDRGQGYTF. The chain couples TRBV19 to TRBJ1-2; 12 nucleotides match TRBD1. Germline V CDR1 and CDR2: LNHDA, SQIVND (reference sequence). The CDR3 totals 14 residues. The trim removed 3 bases at V and 8 bases at J, leaving 4 bases unmatched.